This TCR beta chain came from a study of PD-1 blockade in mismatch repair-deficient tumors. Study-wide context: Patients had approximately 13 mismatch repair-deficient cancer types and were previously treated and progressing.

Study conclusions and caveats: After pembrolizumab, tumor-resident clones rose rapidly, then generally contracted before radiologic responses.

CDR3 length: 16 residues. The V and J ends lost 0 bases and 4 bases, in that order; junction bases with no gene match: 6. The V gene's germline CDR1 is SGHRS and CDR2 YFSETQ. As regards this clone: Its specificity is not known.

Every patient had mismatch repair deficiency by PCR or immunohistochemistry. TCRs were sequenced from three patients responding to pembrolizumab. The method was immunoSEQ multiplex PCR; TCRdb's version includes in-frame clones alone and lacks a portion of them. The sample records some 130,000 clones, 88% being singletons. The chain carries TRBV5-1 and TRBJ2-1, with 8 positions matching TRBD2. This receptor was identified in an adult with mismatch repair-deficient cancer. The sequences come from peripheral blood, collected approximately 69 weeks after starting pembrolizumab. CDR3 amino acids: CASSLVGSGVYNEQFF. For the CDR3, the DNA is TGCGCCAGCAGCTTGGTCGGTAGCGGGGTATACAATGAGCAGTTCTTC. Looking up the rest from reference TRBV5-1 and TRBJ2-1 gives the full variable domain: KAGVTQTPRYLIKTRGQQVTLSCSPISGHRSVSWYQQTPGQGLQFLFEYFSETQRNKGNFPGRFSGRQFSNSRSEMNVSTLELGDSALYLCASSLVGSGVYNEQFFGPGTRLTVL.